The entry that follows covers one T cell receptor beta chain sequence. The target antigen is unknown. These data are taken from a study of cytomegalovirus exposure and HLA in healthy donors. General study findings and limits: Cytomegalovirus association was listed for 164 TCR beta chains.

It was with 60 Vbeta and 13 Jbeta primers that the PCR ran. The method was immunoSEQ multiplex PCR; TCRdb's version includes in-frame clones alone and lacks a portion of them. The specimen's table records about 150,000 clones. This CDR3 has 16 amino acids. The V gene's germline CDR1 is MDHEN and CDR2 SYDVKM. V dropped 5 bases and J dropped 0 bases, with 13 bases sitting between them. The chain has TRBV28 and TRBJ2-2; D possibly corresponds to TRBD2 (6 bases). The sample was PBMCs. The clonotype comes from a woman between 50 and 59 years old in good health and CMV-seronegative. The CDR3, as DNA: TGTGCCAGCAGTACCCCAGCGGGTTCGAACACCGGGGAGCTGTTTTTT. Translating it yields CASSTPAGSNTGELFF.